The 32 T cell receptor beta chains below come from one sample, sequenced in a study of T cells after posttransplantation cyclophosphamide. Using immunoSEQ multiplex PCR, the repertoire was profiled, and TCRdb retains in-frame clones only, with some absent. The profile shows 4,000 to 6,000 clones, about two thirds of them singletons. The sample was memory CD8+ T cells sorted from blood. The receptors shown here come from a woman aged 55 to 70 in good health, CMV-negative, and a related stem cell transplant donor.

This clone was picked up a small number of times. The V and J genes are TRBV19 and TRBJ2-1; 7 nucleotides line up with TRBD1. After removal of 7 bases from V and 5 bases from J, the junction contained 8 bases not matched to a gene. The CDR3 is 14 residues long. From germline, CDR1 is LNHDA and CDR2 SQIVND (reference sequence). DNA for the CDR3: TGTGCCAGTACCGGGGAAGGGGGCCACAATGAGCAGTTCTTC. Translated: CASTGEGGHNEQFF.

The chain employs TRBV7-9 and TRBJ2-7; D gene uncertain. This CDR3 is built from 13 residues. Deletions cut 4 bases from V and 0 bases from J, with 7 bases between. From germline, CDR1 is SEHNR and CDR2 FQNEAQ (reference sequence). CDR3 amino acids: CASSSPISYEQYF. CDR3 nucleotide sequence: TGTGCCAGCAGCTCCCCCATCTCCTACGAGCAGTACTTC.

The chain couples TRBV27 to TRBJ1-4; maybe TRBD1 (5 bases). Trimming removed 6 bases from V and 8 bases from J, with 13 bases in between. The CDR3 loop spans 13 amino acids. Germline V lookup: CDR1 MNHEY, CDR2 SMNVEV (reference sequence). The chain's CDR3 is CASSGQGEEKLFF. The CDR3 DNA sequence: TGTGCCAGCAGCGGCCAGGGCGAAGAAAAACTGTTTTTT.

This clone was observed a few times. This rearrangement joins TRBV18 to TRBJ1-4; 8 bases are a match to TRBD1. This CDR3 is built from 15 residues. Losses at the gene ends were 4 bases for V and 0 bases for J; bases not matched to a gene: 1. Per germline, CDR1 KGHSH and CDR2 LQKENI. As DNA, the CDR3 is TGTGCCAGCTCACAGGACAGGGCAACTAATGAAAAACTGTTTTTT. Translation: CASSQDRATNEKLFF.

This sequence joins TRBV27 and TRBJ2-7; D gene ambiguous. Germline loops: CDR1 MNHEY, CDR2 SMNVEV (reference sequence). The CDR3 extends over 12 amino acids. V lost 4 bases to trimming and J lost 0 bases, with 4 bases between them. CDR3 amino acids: CASSSYSYEQYF. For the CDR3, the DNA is TGTGCCAGCAGTTCGTACTCCTACGAGCAGTACTTC.

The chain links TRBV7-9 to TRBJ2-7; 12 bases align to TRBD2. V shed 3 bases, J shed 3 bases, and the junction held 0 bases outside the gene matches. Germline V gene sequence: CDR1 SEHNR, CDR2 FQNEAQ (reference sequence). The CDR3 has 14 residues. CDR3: CASSLTSGGYEQYF. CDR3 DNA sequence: TGTGCCAGCAGCTTGACTAGCGGGGGCTACGAGCAGTACTTC.

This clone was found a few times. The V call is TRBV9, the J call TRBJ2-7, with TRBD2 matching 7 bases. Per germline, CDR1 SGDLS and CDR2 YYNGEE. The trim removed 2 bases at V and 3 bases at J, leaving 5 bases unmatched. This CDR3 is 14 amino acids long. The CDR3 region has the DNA TGTGCCAGCAGCGTTCTAGGGGACTACTACGAGCAGTACTTC. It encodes CASSVLGDYYEQYF.

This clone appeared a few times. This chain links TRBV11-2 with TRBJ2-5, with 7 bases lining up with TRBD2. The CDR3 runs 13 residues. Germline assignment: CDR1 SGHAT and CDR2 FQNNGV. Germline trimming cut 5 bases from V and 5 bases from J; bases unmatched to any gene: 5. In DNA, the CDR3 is TGTGCCAGCAGCCAGCGGGGATGGGAGACCCAGTACTTC. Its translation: CASSQRGWETQYF.

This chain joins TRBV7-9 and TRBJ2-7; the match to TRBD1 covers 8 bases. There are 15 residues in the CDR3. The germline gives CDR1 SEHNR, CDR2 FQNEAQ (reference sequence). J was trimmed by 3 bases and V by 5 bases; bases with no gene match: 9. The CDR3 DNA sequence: TGTGCCAGCAGCCCCAGGGGGCAGGGGTACTACGAGCAGTACTTC. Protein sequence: CASSPRGQGYYEQYF.

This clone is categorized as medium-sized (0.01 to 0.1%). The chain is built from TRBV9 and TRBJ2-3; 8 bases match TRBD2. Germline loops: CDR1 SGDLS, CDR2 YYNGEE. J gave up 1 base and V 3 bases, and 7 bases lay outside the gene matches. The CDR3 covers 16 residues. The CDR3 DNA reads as TGTGCCAGCAGCGGCGTTGGGCGGGGGGGCACAGATACGCAGTATTTT. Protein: CASSGVGRGGTDTQYF.

CDR3 sequence: CASSWDNLYEQYF. CDR3 DNA: TGCGCCAGCAGCTGGGACAACCTTTACGAGCAGTACTTC. V gene TRBV5-1 combines with J gene TRBJ2-7; a possible D gene is TRBD1 (6 bases). Looked up from germline, CDR1 is SGHRS and CDR2 is YFSETQ. The CDR3 length is 13 residues. The V and J ends lost 3 bases and 4 bases respectively, with 11 bases between them.

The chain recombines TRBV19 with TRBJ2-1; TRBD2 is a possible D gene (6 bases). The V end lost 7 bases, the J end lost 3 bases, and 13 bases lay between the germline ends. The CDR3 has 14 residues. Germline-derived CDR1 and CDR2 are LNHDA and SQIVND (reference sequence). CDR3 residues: CASKLAPYYNEQFF. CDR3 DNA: TGTGCCAGTAAACTAGCCCCTTACTACAATGAGCAGTTCTTC. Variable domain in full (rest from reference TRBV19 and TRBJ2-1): DGGITQSPKYLFRKEGQNVTLSCEQNLNHDAMYWYRQDPGQGLRLIYYSQIVNDFQKGDIAEGYSVSREKKESFPLTVTSAQKNPTAFYLCASKLAPYYNEQFFGPGTRLTVL.

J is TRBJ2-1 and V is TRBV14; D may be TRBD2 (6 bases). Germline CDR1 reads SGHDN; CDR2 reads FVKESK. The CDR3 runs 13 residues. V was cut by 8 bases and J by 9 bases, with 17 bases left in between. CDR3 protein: CASSLYLGGEQFF. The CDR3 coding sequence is TGTGCCAGCTCTTTGTATCTCGGGGGTGAGCAGTTCTTC.

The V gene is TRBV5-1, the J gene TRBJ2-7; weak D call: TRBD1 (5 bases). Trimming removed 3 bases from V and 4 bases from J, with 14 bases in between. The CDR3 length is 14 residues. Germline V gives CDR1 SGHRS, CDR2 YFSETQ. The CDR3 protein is CASSYQGLMYEQYF. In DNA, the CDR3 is TGCGCCAGCAGCTATCAGGGTTTGATGTACGAGCAGTACTTC.

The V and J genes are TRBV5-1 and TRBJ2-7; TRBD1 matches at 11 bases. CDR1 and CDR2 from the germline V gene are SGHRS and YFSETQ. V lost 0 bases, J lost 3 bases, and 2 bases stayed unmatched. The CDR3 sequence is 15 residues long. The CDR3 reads CASSLDGTGGYEQYF. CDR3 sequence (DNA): TGCGCCAGCAGCTTGGATGGGACAGGGGGCTACGAGCAGTACTTC.

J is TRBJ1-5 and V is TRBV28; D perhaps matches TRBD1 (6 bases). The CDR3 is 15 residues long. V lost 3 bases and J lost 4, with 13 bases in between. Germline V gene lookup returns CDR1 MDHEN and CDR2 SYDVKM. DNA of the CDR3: TGTGCCAGCAGTTTGGGAACAGGGTGGAATCAGCCCCAGCATTTT. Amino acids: CASSLGTGWNQPQHF.

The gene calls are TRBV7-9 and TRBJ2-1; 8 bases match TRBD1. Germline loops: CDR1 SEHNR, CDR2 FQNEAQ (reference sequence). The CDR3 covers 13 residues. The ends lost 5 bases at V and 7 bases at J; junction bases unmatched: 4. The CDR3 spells CASSETGVNEQFF. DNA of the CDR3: TGTGCCAGCAGCGAGACAGGGGTGAATGAGCAGTTCTTC.

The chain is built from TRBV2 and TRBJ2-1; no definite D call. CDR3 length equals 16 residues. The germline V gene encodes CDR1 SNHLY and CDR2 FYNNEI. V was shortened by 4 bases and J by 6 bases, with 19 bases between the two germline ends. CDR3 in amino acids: CASSGIETGSSNEQFF. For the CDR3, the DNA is TGTGCCAGCAGTGGGATTGAGACGGGTTCTTCCAATGAGCAGTTCTTC.

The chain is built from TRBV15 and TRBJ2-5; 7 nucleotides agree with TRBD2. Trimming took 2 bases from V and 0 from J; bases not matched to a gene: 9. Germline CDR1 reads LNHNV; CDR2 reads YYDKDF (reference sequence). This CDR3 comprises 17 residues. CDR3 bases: TGTGCCACCAGCAGAATCTACGGTAGCGGGTACCAAGAGACCCAGTACTTC. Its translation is CATSRIYGSGYQETQYF. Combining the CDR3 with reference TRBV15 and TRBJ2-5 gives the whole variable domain DAMVIQNPRYQVTQFGKPVTLSCSQTLNHNVMYWYQQKSSQAPKLLFHYYDKDFNNEADTPDNFQSRRPNTSFCFLDIRSPGLGDTAMYLCATSRIYGSGYQETQYFGPGTRLLVL.

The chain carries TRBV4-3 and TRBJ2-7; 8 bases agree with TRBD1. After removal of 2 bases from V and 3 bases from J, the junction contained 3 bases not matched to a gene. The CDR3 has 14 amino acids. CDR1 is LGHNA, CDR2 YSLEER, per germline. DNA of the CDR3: TGCGCCAGCAGCCAATTTACAGGGGGCTACGAGCAGTACTTC. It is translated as CASSQFTGGYEQYF.

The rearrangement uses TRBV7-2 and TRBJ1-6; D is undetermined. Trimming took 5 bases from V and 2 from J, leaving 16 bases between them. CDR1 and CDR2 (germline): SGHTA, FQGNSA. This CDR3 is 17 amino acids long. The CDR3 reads CASSRAEGSTYNSPLHF. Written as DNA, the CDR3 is TGTGCCAGCAGCCGGGCGGAGGGTTCCACCTATAATTCACCCCTCCACTTT.

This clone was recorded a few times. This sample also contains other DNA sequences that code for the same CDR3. The CDR3 spells CASRREQPQHF. In DNA, the CDR3 is TGTGCCAGCAGACGAGAGCAGCCCCAGCATTTT. The chain carries TRBV6-6 and TRBJ1-5; the D is unclear. V was trimmed by 6 bases and J by 7 bases, leaving 7 bases between them. This CDR3 comprises 11 residues. Germline-derived CDR1 and CDR2 are MNHNY and SVGAGI (reference sequence).

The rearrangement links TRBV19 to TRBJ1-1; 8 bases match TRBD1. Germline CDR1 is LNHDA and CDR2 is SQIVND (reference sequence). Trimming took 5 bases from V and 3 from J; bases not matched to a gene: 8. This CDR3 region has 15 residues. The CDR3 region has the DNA TGTGCCAGTAGTTGGGACAGGAACGGGGACACTGAAGCTTTCTTT. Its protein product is CASSWDRNGDTEAFF.

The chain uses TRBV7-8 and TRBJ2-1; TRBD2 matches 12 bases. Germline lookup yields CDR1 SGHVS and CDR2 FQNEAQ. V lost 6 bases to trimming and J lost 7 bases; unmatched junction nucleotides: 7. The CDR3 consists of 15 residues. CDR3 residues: CASRDLAGGPNEQFF. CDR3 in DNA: TGTGCCAGCAGGGACCTAGCGGGAGGGCCGAATGAGCAGTTCTTC.

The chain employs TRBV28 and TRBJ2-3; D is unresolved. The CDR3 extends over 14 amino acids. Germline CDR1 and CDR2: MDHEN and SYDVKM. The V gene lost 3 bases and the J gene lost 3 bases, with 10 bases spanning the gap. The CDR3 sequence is CASSFLVPTDTQYF. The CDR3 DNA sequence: TGTGCCAGCAGTTTCTTAGTTCCAACAGATACGCAGTATTTT.

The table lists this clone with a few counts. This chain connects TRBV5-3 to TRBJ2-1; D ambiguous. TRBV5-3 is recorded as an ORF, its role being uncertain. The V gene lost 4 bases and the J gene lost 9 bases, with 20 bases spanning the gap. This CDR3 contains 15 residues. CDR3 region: CARSKPPRNFPEQFF. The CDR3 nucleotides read TGTGCCAGAAGCAAACCGCCCCGTAACTTTCCTGAGCAGTTCTTC.

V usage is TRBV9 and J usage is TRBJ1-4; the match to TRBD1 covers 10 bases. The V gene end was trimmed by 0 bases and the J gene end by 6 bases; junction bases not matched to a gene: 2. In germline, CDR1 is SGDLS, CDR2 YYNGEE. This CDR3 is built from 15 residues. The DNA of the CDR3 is TGTGCCAGCAGCGTAGAGGGGACAGGGGATGAAAAACTGTTTTTT. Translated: CASSVEGTGDEKLFF.

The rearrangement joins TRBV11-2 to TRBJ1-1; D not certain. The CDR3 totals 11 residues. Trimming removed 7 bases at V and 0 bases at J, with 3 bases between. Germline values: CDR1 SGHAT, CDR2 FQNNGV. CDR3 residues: CASTLNTEAFF. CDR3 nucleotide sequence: TGTGCCAGCACCTTGAACACTGAAGCTTTCTTT.

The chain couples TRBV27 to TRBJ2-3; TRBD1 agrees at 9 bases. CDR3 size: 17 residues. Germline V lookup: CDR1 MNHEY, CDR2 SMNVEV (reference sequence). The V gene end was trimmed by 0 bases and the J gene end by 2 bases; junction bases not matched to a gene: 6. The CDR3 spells CASSLSGTGFPTDTQYF. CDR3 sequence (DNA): TGTGCCAGCAGTTTATCGGGGACAGGGTTCCCCACAGATACGCAGTATTTT.

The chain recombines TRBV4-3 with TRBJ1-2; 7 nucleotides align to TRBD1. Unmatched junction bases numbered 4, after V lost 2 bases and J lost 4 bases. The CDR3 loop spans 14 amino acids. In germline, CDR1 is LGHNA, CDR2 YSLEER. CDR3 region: CASSQQGVGYGYTF. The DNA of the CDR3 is TGCGCCAGCAGCCAACAGGGGGTAGGCTATGGCTACACCTTC.

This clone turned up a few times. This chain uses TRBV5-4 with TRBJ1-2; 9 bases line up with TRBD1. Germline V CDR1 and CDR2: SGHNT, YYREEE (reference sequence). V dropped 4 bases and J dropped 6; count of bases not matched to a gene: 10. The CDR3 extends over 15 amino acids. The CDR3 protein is CASSEAGTGINGYTF. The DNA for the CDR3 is TGTGCCAGCAGCGAGGCCGGGACAGGGATCAATGGCTACACCTTC. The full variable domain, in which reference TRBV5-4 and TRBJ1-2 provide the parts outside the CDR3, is ETGVTQSPTHLIKTRGQQVTLRCSSQSGHNTVSWYQQALGQGPQFIFQYYREEENGRGNFPPRFSGLQFPNYSSELNVNALELDDSALYLCASSEAGTGINGYTFGSGTRLTVV.

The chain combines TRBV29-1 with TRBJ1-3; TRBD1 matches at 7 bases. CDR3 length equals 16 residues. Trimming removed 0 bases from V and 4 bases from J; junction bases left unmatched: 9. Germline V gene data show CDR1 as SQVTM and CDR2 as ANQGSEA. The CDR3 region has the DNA TGCAGCGTTGAAGATCAAGGACAGGACACAGGAAACACCATATATTTT. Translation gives CSVEDQGQDTGNTIYF.